The present TCR beta chain was sequenced within a study of response to subunit inactivated influenza vaccine. Study-wide points: T cells newly recruited by each seasonal influenza vaccination are few, the authors suggested.

Of note for this clonotype: Its antigen is not identified.

TCRdb analysed the RT-PCR reads with MiXCR anew, one entry per CDR3 protein. The table lists hundreds of thousands of distinct CDR3 sequences, around 18% of them singletons, with roughly 10% in the top ten. This CDR3 is built from 13 residues. The germline CDR1 and CDR2 sequences are SEHNR and FQNEAQ (reference sequence). V lost 3 bases and J lost 4, with 6 bases in between. The material was PBMCs from blood, obtained less than 6 days after vaccination. The receptor was isolated from a man aged 45-60 years who received an inactivated influenza vaccine. J is TRBJ2-2 and V is TRBV7-9; D is uncertain. The CDR3 is CASSFMATGELFF. The DNA for the CDR3 is TGTGCCAGCAGCTTTATGGCCACCGGGGAGCTGTTTTTT.